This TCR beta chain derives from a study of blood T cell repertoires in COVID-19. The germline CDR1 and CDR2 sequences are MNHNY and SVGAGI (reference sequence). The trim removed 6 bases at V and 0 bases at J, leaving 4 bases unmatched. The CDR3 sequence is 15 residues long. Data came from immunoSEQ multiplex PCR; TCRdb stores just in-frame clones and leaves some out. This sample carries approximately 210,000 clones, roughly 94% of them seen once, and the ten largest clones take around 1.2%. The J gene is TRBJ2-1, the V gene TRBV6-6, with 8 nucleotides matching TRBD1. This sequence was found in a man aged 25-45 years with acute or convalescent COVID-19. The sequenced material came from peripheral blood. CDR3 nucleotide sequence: TGTGCCAGCAGACCTGGACAGGGCTCCTACAATGAGCAGTTCTTC. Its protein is CASRPGQGSYNEQFF.